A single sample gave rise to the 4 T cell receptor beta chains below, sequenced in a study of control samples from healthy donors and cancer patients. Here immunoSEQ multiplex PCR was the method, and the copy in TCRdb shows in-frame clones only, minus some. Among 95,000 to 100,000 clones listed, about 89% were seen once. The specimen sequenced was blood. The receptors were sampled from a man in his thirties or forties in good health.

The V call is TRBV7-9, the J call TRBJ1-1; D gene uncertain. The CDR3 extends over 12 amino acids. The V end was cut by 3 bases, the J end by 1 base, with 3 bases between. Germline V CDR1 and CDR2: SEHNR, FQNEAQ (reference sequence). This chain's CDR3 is CASSFRNTEAFF. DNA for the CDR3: TGTGCCAGCAGCTTCCGGAACACTGAAGCTTTCTTT.

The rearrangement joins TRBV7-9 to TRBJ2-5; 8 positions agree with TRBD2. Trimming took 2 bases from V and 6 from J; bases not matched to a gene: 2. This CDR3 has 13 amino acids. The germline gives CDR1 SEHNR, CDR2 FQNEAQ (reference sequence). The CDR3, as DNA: TGTGCCAGCAGCTTATCGGGGGGGAAGACCCAGTACTTC. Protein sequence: CASSLSGGKTQYF. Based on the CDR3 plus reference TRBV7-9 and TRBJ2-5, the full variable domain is DTGVSQNPRHKITKRGQNVTFRCDPISEHNRLYWYRQTLGQGPEFLTYFQNEAQLEKSRLLSDRFSAERPKGSFSTLEIQRTEQGDSAMYLCASSLSGGKTQYFGPGTRLLVL.

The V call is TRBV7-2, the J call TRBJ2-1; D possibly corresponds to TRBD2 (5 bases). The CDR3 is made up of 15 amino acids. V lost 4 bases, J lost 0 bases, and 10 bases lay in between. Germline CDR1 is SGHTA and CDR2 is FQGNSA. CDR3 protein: CASSSAGLSYNEQFF. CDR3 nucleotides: TGTGCCAGCAGCTCGGCGGGTCTCTCCTACAATGAGCAGTTCTTC.

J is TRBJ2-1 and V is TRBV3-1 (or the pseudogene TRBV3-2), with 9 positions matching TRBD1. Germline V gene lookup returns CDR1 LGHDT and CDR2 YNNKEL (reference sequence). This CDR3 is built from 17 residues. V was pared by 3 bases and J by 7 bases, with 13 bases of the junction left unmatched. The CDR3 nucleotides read TGTGCCAGCAGCCATTTAAACAGGGGGCGCGTCGGTAATGAGCAGTTCTTC. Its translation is CASSHLNRGRVGNEQFF.